Following are 32 T cell receptor beta chains from one sample sequenced in a study of cytomegalovirus exposure and HLA in healthy donors. The PCR made use of 60 Vbeta and 13 Jbeta primers. Sequencing used immunoSEQ multiplex PCR; TCRdb keeps in-frame clones, though not all of them. The sample lists about 140,000 clones, around three quarters seen once, with about 2.2% in the top ten. The sample comprised PBMCs. All receptors come from a young man in good health and CMV-seronegative.

The chain combines TRBV5-1 with TRBJ2-2; maybe TRBD1 (6 bases). The ends were cut back, 0 bases at V and 5 bases at J, with 8 bases in the middle. The length of the CDR3 is 14 residues. In germline, CDR1 is SGHRS, CDR2 YFSETQ. The CDR3 is CASSLVQGTGELFF. CDR3 bases: TGCGCCAGCAGCTTGGTACAGGGTACCGGGGAGCTGTTTTTT.

The CDR3 DNA sequence: TGCGCCAGCAGCTTGTGGGGGGGGCAGATGTACCAAGAGACCCAGTACTTC. Translating it yields CASSLWGGQMYQETQYF. The chain uses TRBV5-1 and TRBJ2-5, with D perhaps TRBD2 (7 bases). Deletions cut 1 base from V and 0 bases from J, with 16 bases between. This CDR3 is built from 17 residues. Germline CDR1 reads SGHRS; CDR2 reads YFSETQ.

This clone was seen more than once but under ten times. The V call is TRBV5-6, the J call TRBJ2-3; possible D gene TRBD1, 6 bases. Germline CDR1 is SGHDT and CDR2 is YYEEEE. CDR3 length: 15 amino acids. V shed 4 bases and J shed 6 bases, with 18 bases lying between them. The CDR3 DNA is TGTGCCAGCAGCCCGCTTGATCAGGGGATTGATACGCAGTATTTT. It yields the protein CASSPLDQGIDTQYF.

This clone has only one observation. V gene TRBV2 combines with J gene TRBJ1-1, with TRBD1 as a possible D gene (5 bases). Looked up from germline, CDR1 is SNHLY and CDR2 is FYNNEI. The CDR3 length is 11 residues. V was shortened by 2 bases and J by 12 bases, with 10 bases between the two germline ends. CDR3 sequence: CASSERGISFF. The CDR3 bases are TGTGCCAGCAGTGAAAGGGGAATATCTTTCTTT.

The genes are TRBV7-6 and TRBJ2-3; D is perhaps TRBD2 (6 bases). The germline V gene encodes CDR1 SGHVS and CDR2 FNYEAQ. Trimming removed 3 bases from V and 0 bases from J, with 10 bases in between. This CDR3 region has 15 residues. The CDR3 loop reads CASSFAGTSTDTQYF. DNA for the CDR3: TGTGCCAGCAGCTTCGCAGGGACTAGCACAGATACGCAGTATTTT.

The chain uses TRBV28 and TRBJ2-2; 9 nucleotides agree with TRBD1. CDR1 MDHEN and CDR2 SYDVKM come from the germline V gene. The CDR3 extends over 15 amino acids. Unmatched junction bases numbered 8, after V lost 6 bases and J lost 6 bases. In nucleotides, the CDR3 is TGTGCCAGCAGACTCCGGGACAGGGTTTCCGGGGAGCTGTTTTTT. Protein product: CASRLRDRVSGELFF.

The V call is TRBV7-9, the J call TRBJ2-3; D may be TRBD2 (5 bases). Germline CDR1 and CDR2: SEHNR and FQNEAQ (reference sequence). V shed 4 bases and J shed 7 bases, with 12 bases lying between them. This CDR3 region has 13 residues. CDR3 coding DNA: TGTGCCAGCAGCTCCGAGACGGGGAATACGCAGTATTTT. Translated: CASSSETGNTQYF. The entire variable domain, with the rest obtained from reference TRBV7-9 and TRBJ2-3, is as follows: DTGVSQNPRHKITKRGQNVTFRCDPISEHNRLYWYRQTLGQGPEFLTYFQNEAQLEKSRLLSDRFSAERPKGSFSTLEIQRTEQGDSAMYLCASSSETGNTQYFGPGTRLTVL.

This rearrangement joins TRBV2 to TRBJ1-2; TRBD1 matches 7 bases. Germline V lookup: CDR1 SNHLY, CDR2 FYNNEI. The CDR3 totals 17 residues. The ends lost 5 bases at V and 0 bases at J; junction bases unmatched: 12. CDR3 DNA sequence: TGTGCCAGCAGTTACCGACAGGGAGGAACAGCTAACTATGGCTACACCTTC. It codes for CASSYRQGGTANYGYTF.

This clone appeared once. The chain combines TRBV6-1 with TRBJ2-7, with D possibly TRBD2 on 6 matching bases. Germline V gene lookup returns CDR1 MNHNS and CDR2 SASEGT. The CDR3 length is 13 residues. With 7 bases removed from V and 4 bases from J, the gap between germline ends came to 14 bases. The CDR3 DNA is TGTGCCAGCACCCTCTGGAGGGAATACGAGCAGTACTTC. Protein product: CASTLWREYEQYF.

This clone came up once. The chain recombines TRBV2 with TRBJ2-4, with TRBD2 identical over 8 bases. This CDR3 contains 14 residues. Trimming removed 7 bases from V and 8 bases from J; junction bases left unmatched: 10. Germline V lookup: CDR1 SNHLY, CDR2 FYNNEI. The CDR3 here is CASKPDGGVDIQYF. CDR3 nucleotide sequence: TGTGCCAGCAAGCCAGACGGGGGGGTAGACATTCAGTACTTC.

The chain recombines TRBV7-3 with TRBJ2-1; maybe TRBD1 (6 bases). The V end was cut by 2 bases, the J end by 3 bases, with 17 bases between. CDR1 and CDR2 from the germline V gene are SGHTA and FQGTGA. The CDR3 sequence is 17 residues long. CDR3 loop: CASSLFPAKGGYNEQFF. The CDR3, as DNA: TGTGCCAGCAGCTTATTTCCGGCTAAAGGGGGCTACAATGAGCAGTTCTTC.

The V call is TRBV5-4, the J call TRBJ2-7; 8 bases agree with TRBD1. Trimming cost V 1 base and J 3 bases; bases outside gene matches: 3. Germline V gives CDR1 SGHNT, CDR2 YYREEE (reference sequence). The CDR3 contains 14 residues. CDR3 sequence (DNA): TGTGCCAGCAGCTTGTGGGGGACAGGCTACGAGCAGTACTTC. Translating gives CASSLWGTGYEQYF.

This chain joins TRBV6-1 and TRBJ1-1, with D maybe TRBD1 (6 bases). The CDR3 sequence is 14 residues long. Per germline, CDR1 MNHNS and CDR2 SASEGT. V gave up 5 bases and J gave up 4 bases, with 14 bases separating them. CDR3: CASSNREGSTEAFF. The CDR3 nucleotides read TGTGCCAGCAGTAACAGGGAAGGGAGCACTGAAGCTTTCTTT.

This clone was seen ten or more times. The J gene is TRBJ1-4, the V gene TRBV9; 8 nucleotides line up with TRBD1. Germline CDR1 SGDLS, CDR2 YYNGEE. This CDR3 has 16 residues. Unmatched junction bases numbered 5, after V lost 4 bases and J lost 0 bases. The CDR3 region has the DNA TGTGCCAGCAGCCTACAGGGGGGAGCAACTAATGAAAAACTGTTTTTT. Translating it yields CASSLQGGATNEKLFF. Based on the CDR3 plus reference TRBV9 and TRBJ1-4, the full variable domain is DSGVTQTPKHLITATGQRVTLRCSPRSGDLSVYWYQQSLDQGLQFLIQYYNGEERAKGNILERFSAQQFPDLHSELNLSSLELGDSALYFCASSLQGGATNEKLFFGSGTQLSVL.

The gene calls are TRBV7-9 and TRBJ1-5; no clear D. The V and J ends lost 4 bases and 0 bases respectively, with 10 bases between them. The CDR3 is 15 amino acids. Looked up from germline, CDR1 is SEHNR and CDR2 is FQNEAQ (reference sequence). CDR3: CASSSTVNSNQPQHF. The CDR3 DNA reads as TGTGCCAGCAGCTCAACAGTAAATAGCAATCAGCCCCAGCATTTT.

The chain uses TRBV9 and TRBJ2-7; TRBD1 is a possible D gene (6 bases). With 2 bases removed from V and 7 bases from J, the gap between germline ends came to 10 bases. CDR1 and CDR2 from the germline V gene are SGDLS and YYNGEE. The CDR3 is 12 amino acids. The CDR3 protein is CASSVGDTEQYF. Written as DNA, the CDR3 is TGTGCCAGCAGCGTTGGGGACACGGAGCAGTACTTC.

This chain joins TRBV10-1 and TRBJ2-7; 7 bases fit TRBD1. J gave up 2 bases and V 2 bases, and 0 bases lay outside the gene matches. Germline V CDR1 and CDR2: WNHNN, SYGVQD (reference sequence). The CDR3 covers 13 residues. CDR3 amino acids: CASSEGQAYEQYF. In DNA form, the CDR3 reads TGCGCCAGCAGTGAGGGACAGGCCTACGAGCAGTACTTC.

The chain joins TRBV2 to TRBJ2-5; TRBD2 agrees at 11 bases. The CDR3 extends over 14 amino acids. The germline V gene encodes CDR1 SNHLY and CDR2 FYNNEI. The V and J ends lost 7 bases and 2 bases, in that order; junction bases with no gene match: 3. CDR3 in DNA: TGTGCCAGCAAAGGGACTAGCGGACAAGAGACCCAGTACTTC. Amino acids: CASKGTSGQETQYF.

Regarding this clone: This CDR3 is also generated by other DNA sequences in the sample. This rearrangement joins TRBV13 to TRBJ2-7, with 8 bases aligning to TRBD2. Germline V lookup: CDR1 PRHDT, CDR2 FYEKMQ (reference sequence). Trimming took 3 bases from V and 0 from J; bases not matched to a gene: 1. The CDR3 extends over 14 amino acids. Written as DNA, the CDR3 is TGTGCCAGCAGCTTGAGCGGGAGCTCCTACGAGCAGTACTTC. Residues: CASSLSGSSYEQYF.

The chain has TRBV2 and TRBJ2-7, with 7 positions matching TRBD1. This CDR3 has 13 residues. In germline, CDR1 is SNHLY, CDR2 FYNNEI. J gave up 2 bases and V 6 bases, and 4 bases lay outside the gene matches. CDR3 sequence (DNA): TGTGCCAGCAGCCGGACAGGAGCCTACGAGCAGTACTTC. This translates into CASSRTGAYEQYF.

The rearrangement joins TRBV28 to TRBJ2-5; unclear D gene. V lost 5 bases to trimming and J lost 3 bases, with 13 bases between them. The V gene's germline CDR1 is MDHEN and CDR2 SYDVKM. The CDR3 has 14 residues. The CDR3 sequence: CASSHKGGKETQYF. The CDR3 nucleotides are TGTGCCAGCAGTCACAAAGGCGGTAAAGAGACCCAGTACTTC.

V and J are TRBV14 and TRBJ1-2; a possible D gene is TRBD1 (6 bases). The CDR3 runs to 15 residues. CDR1 SGHDN and CDR2 FVKESK come from the germline V gene. Trimming stripped 0 bases from V and 4 bases from J, with 12 bases between. CDR3 DNA: TGTGCCAGCAGCCAAGACGGCAGGGGCTCCTATGGCTACACCTTC. It specifies CASSQDGRGSYGYTF.

J is TRBJ2-5 and V is TRBV5-6; the match to TRBD2 covers 10 bases. The CDR3 length is 15 residues. V was pared by 0 bases and J by 5 bases, with 4 bases of the junction left unmatched. CDR1 is SGHDT and CDR2 is YYEEEE in the germline V gene. CDR3 sequence (DNA): TGTGCCAGCAGCTTGGTGGCTAGCGGGAGTGAGACCCAGTACTTC. This gives the protein CASSLVASGSETQYF.

The rearrangement joins TRBV5-1 to TRBJ2-7; 11 bases align to TRBD2. The V and J ends lost 1 base and 5 bases, in that order; junction bases with no gene match: 26. This CDR3 is built from 22 residues. In germline, CDR1 is SGHRS, CDR2 YFSETQ. CDR3: CASSLYGVPSGRSQGWSHEQYF. Written as DNA, the CDR3 is TGCGCCAGCAGCTTGTACGGGGTGCCTAGCGGGAGGTCTCAAGGGTGGAGCCACGAGCAGTACTTC. Combining the CDR3 with reference TRBV5-1 and TRBJ2-7 gives the whole variable domain KAGVTQTPRYLIKTRGQQVTLSCSPISGHRSVSWYQQTPGQGLQFLFEYFSETQRNKGNFPGRFSGRQFSNSRSEMNVSTLELGDSALYLCASSLYGVPSGRSQGWSHEQYFGPGTRLTVT.

This sequence joins TRBV14 and TRBJ2-7; unclear D gene. The CDR3 consists of 15 residues. V dropped 1 base and J dropped 2 bases, with 12 bases sitting between them. Germline CDR1 reads SGHDN; CDR2 reads FVKESK. CDR3 DNA: TGTGCCAGCAGCCAAGTAGTAGTTCTTACCTACGAGCAGTACTTC. The encoded protein is CASSQVVVLTYEQYF.

The chain has TRBV4-2 and TRBJ2-5; TRBD1 agrees at 9 bases. V lost 2 bases and J lost 5; bases outside the gene matches: 6. The CDR3 sequence is 15 residues long. Germline V CDR1 and CDR2: LGHNA, YNFKEQ. The CDR3 DNA reads as TGTGCCAGCAGCCAAAAGGGACAGGGAACGGAGACCCAGTACTTC. It yields the protein CASSQKGQGTETQYF.

The chain carries TRBV19 and TRBJ2-1; 9 bases match TRBD1. V trimming: 8 bases; J trimming: 6 bases; junction bases outside the gene matches: 8. The CDR3 length is 14 residues. Germline V CDR1 and CDR2: LNHDA, SQIVND (reference sequence). CDR3 bases: TGTGCCAGTTCATTACAGGGGGCTTCCAATGAGCAGTTCTTC. It is translated as CASSLQGASNEQFF.

V and J are TRBV30 and TRBJ2-2, with 7 bases identical to TRBD2. With 1 base clipped from V and 5 bases from J, the junction kept 7 bases outside the gene matches. The germline gives CDR1 GTSNPN, CDR2 SVGIG (reference sequence). This CDR3 region has 15 residues. Here the CDR3 reads CAWSGGSGLTGELFF. The CDR3 region has the DNA TGTGCCTGGAGTGGGGGTAGCGGGTTGACCGGGGAGCTGTTTTTT. The full variable domain, with the rest looked up from reference TRBV30 and TRBJ2-2, is SQTIHQWPATLVQPVGSPLSLECTVEGTSNPNLYWYRQAAGRGLQLLFYSVGIGQISSEVPQNLSASRPQDRQFILSSKKLLLSDSGFYLCAWSGGSGLTGELFFGEGSRLTVL.

CDR3 DNA sequence: TGTGCCAGCGACCGGACAGGAGGGATTACCTATGGCTACACCTTC. It specifies CASDRTGGITYGYTF. V usage is TRBV2 and J usage is TRBJ1-2; 7 bases align to TRBD1. Losses at the gene ends were 8 bases for V and 4 bases for J; bases not matched to a gene: 13. The germline gives CDR1 SNHLY, CDR2 FYNNEI. The CDR3 consists of 15 residues.

This clone turned up a few times. This chain uses TRBV7-6 with TRBJ1-1, with TRBD1 identical over 10 bases. V was pared by 0 bases and J by 5 bases, with 3 bases of the junction left unmatched. The length of the CDR3 is 15 residues. In germline, CDR1 is SGHVS, CDR2 FNYEAQ. The CDR3 is CASSLAGTGETEAFF. CDR3 DNA: TGTGCCAGCAGCTTAGCCGGGACAGGGGAAACTGAAGCTTTCTTT.

This chain connects TRBV6-5 to TRBJ2-5, with 10 bases lining up with TRBD2. Trimming removed 5 bases from V and 5 bases from J; junction bases left unmatched: 8. CDR3 length: 15 amino acids. Germline CDR1 is MNHEY and CDR2 is SVGAGI. For the CDR3, the DNA is TGTGCCAGCAGTCAATGGACTAGCGGTACGGAGACCCAGTACTTC. Encoded protein: CASSQWTSGTETQYF.

The chain links TRBV5-1 to TRBJ1-2, with D possibly TRBD1 on 6 matching bases. Germline CDR1 and CDR2: SGHRS and YFSETQ. V shed 4 bases and J shed 7 bases, with 14 bases lying between them. CDR3 size: 13 residues. CDR3 region: CASSNEGVGGYTF. In DNA form, the CDR3 reads TGCGCCAGCAGCAATGAGGGGGTTGGTGGCTACACCTTC. Supplemented by reference TRBV5-1 and TRBJ1-2, the full variable domain reads KAGVTQTPRYLIKTRGQQVTLSCSPISGHRSVSWYQQTPGQGLQFLFEYFSETQRNKGNFPGRFSGRQFSNSRSEMNVSTLELGDSALYLCASSNEGVGGYTFGSGTRLTVV.